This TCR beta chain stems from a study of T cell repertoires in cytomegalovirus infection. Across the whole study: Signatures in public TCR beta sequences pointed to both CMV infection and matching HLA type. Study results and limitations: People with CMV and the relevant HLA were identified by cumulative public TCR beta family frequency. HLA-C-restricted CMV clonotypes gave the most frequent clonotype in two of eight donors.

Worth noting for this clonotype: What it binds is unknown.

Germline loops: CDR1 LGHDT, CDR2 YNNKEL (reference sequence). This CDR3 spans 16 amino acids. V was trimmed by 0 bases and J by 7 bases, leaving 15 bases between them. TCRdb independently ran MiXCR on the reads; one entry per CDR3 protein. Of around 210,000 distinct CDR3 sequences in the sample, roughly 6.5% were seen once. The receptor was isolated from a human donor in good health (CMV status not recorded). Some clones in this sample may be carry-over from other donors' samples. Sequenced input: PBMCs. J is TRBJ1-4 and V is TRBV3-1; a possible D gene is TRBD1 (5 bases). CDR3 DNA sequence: TGTGCCAGCAGCCAAGAAACGACAGTTGTTGCTGAAAAACTGTTTTTT. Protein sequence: CASSQETTVVAEKLFF.